One sample yielded the 21 T cell receptor beta chains listed below, sequenced in a study of blood T cell repertoires in COVID-19 (TCRdb year 2020). Libraries were built with the immunoSEQ multiplex PCR assay. TCRdb re-hosts the immuneACCESS table, in-frame sequences only. Its copies lack some clones; in the studies checked, an unresolved V gene accounts for under half of them, and the cause for the rest is not known. Across this sample there are 85,000 to 100,000 clones, with approximately 85% seen only once. The ten largest clones take up 15% to 20% of the sample. The sample taken for sequencing was peripheral blood. Receptors originate from a woman older than 75 with active or convalescent COVID-19.

V and J are TRBV2 and TRBJ1-5; a possible D gene is TRBD1 (6 bases). Germline V CDR1 and CDR2: SNHLY, FYNNEI. The CDR3 is 14 residues long. V lost 4 bases to trimming and J lost 3 bases, with 10 bases between them. In nucleotides, the CDR3 is TGTGCCAGCAGTGGTGGGGGGGCCAATCAGCCCCAGCATTTT. This encodes CASSGGGANQPQHF.

V is TRBV7-2 and J is TRBJ1-1; D not certain. Germline V CDR1 and CDR2: SGHTA, FQGNSA. The CDR3 is 14 amino acids. The germline V and J ends were trimmed by 3 bases and 4 bases, with 12 bases remaining between them. The CDR3 nucleotides are TGTGCCAGCAGCTTGCACTTCCGGGGCACTGAAGCTTTCTTT. This translates into CASSLHFRGTEAFF.

The rearrangement uses TRBV9 and TRBJ1-3, with D uncertain. Trimming pared 0 bases from V and 1 base from J, leaving 17 bases between. CDR1 is SGDLS and CDR2 is YYNGEE in the germline V gene. There are 18 residues in the CDR3. CDR3 coding DNA: TGTGCCAGCAGCGTAGCCTCCCGGAGGTTTTCATCTGGAAACACCATATATTTT. It encodes CASSVASRRFSSGNTIYF.

There are a few counts of this clone. This sequence joins TRBV6-5 and TRBJ1-1; TRBD1 matches 7 bases. The CDR3 length is 14 residues. CDR1 is MNHEY and CDR2 is SVGAGI in the germline V gene. J gave up 7 bases and V 5 bases, and 10 bases lay outside the gene matches. The CDR3 sequence is CASSTRQGVIEAFF. CDR3 DNA sequence: TGTGCCAGCAGTACCCGACAGGGTGTCATTGAAGCTTTCTTT.

This chain links TRBV7-2 with TRBJ2-5, with 12 bases fitting TRBD2. Germline V gene lookup returns CDR1 SGHTA and CDR2 FQGNSA. The CDR3 has 15 amino acids. J gave up 5 bases and V 6 bases, and 7 bases lay outside the gene matches. CDR3 in amino acids: CASRPSGRAGETQYF. DNA of the CDR3: TGTGCCAGCAGGCCTAGCGGGAGGGCCGGGGAGACCCAGTACTTC. Full variable domain (missing parts from reference TRBV7-2 and TRBJ2-5): GAGVSQSPSNKVTEKGKDVELRCDPISGHTALYWYRQSLGQGLEFLIYFQGNSAPDKSGLPSDRFSAERTGGSVSTLTIQRTQQEDSAVYLCASRPSGRAGETQYFGPGTRLLVL.

The chain is built from TRBV19 and TRBJ2-7, with D perhaps matching TRBD1 (6 bases). Germline CDR1 LNHDA, CDR2 SQIVND (reference sequence). V dropped 6 bases and J dropped 3 bases, with 15 bases sitting between them. The CDR3 loop spans 14 amino acids. Written as DNA, the CDR3 is TGTGCCAGTAGCCCGAGAGGACAGCTCTACGAGCAGTACTTC. It is translated as CASSPRGQLYEQYF.

V and J are TRBV6-5 and TRBJ1-4; 8 positions agree with TRBD1. The J segment lost 7 bases and the V segment lost 5 bases, leaving 3 bases of the junction unmatched. The CDR3 has 13 residues. Germline CDR1 MNHEY, CDR2 SVGAGI. The CDR3 DNA follows: TGTGCCAGCAGTAACGACAGGGGTGAAAAACTGTTTTTT. Protein: CASSNDRGEKLFF.

V and J are TRBV7-9 and TRBJ1-4; 7 positions agree with TRBD1. V was clipped by 0 bases and J by 7 bases; unmatched bases: 2. The CDR3 extends over 14 amino acids. Germline values: CDR1 SEHNR, CDR2 FQNEAQ (reference sequence). The CDR3 nucleotides are TGTGCCAGCAGCTTAGCAGGGGGCTTTGAAAAACTGTTTTTT. Amino acids: CASSLAGGFEKLFF.

The chain links TRBV6-8 to TRBJ1-4; no clear D. The CDR3 loop spans 11 amino acids. Germline CDR1 and CDR2: MNHGY and SAAAGT. Trimming took 8 bases from V and 7 from J, leaving 8 bases between them. CDR3 DNA: TGTGCCAGCCAGGTCGGTGAAAAACTGTTTTTT. It codes for CASQVGEKLFF.

This clone was observed many times. This sequence joins TRBV29-1 and TRBJ2-1, with D maybe TRBD2 (6 bases). The CDR3 covers 15 residues. Germline V gives CDR1 SQVTM, CDR2 ANQGSEA. Trimming removed 0 bases at V and 9 bases at J, with 18 bases between. The CDR3 DNA follows: TGCAGCGTTGAAGATGGAGGGGCCCACCGTGGTGAGCAGTTCTTC. Translation gives CSVEDGGAHRGEQFF.

This chain connects TRBV29-1 to TRBJ1-4, with D perhaps matching TRBD1 (5 bases). CDR1 is SQVTM and CDR2 is ANQGSEA in the germline V gene. CDR3 length: 14 residues. With 6 bases removed from V and 4 bases from J, the gap between germline ends came to 15 bases. DNA for the CDR3: TGCAGCGTAAGACCCGACAGTGGTAATGAAAAACTGTTTTTT. It encodes CSVRPDSGNEKLFF.

The rearrangement uses TRBV18 and TRBJ2-5; TRBD1 agrees at 7 bases. Trimming took 3 bases from V and 1 from J; bases not matched to a gene: 2. The CDR3 runs to 14 residues. Germline V lookup: CDR1 KGHSH, CDR2 LQKENI. Written as DNA, the CDR3 is TGTGCCAGCTCACCCGGGACAGTCCAAGAGACCCAGTACTTC. It codes for CASSPGTVQETQYF. The full variable domain, completed using reference TRBV18 and TRBJ2-5, is NAGVMQNPRHLVRRRGQEARLRCSPMKGHSHVYWYRQLPEEGLKFMVYLQKENIIDESGMPKERFSAEFPKEGPSILRIQQVVRGDSAAYFCASSPGTVQETQYFGPGTRLLVL.

The chain uses TRBV11-2 and TRBJ2-2, with D hard to call. The germline CDR1 and CDR2 sequences are SGHAT and FQNNGV. V was trimmed by 5 bases and J by 4 bases, leaving 14 bases between them. This CDR3 comprises 15 residues. CDR3 amino acids: CASSLASESTGELFF. CDR3 nucleotides: TGTGCCAGCAGCCTGGCGTCGGAGAGCACCGGGGAGCTGTTTTTT.

V and J are TRBV7-9 and TRBJ2-2; D remains unclear. The CDR3 loop spans 16 amino acids. Germline CDR1 reads SEHNR; CDR2 reads FQNEAQ (reference sequence). The V gene lost 1 base and the J gene lost 0 bases, with 9 bases spanning the gap. In DNA form, the CDR3 reads TGTGCCAGCAGCTTAGGTACGGCGGCGAACACCGGGGAGCTGTTTTTT. Amino acids: CASSLGTAANTGELFF. Filled out from reference TRBV7-9 and TRBJ2-2, the complete variable domain reads DTGVSQNPRHKITKRGQNVTFRCDPISEHNRLYWYRQTLGQGPEFLTYFQNEAQLEKSRLLSDRFSAERPKGSFSTLEIQRTEQGDSAMYLCASSLGTAANTGELFFGEGSRLTVL.

The V gene is TRBV11-2, the J gene TRBJ1-5; 9 nucleotides align to TRBD1. The CDR3 totals 16 residues. V dropped 1 base and J dropped 2; count of bases not matched to a gene: 3. The germline V gene encodes CDR1 SGHAT and CDR2 FQNNGV. The CDR3 loop reads CASSLGQGGRNQPQHF. CDR3 nucleotides: TGTGCCAGCAGCTTAGGACAGGGGGGCCGCAATCAGCCCCAGCATTTT.

The J gene is TRBJ1-1, the V gene TRBV29-1, with D possibly matching TRBD1 (6 bases). Trimming took off 7 bases at V and 1 base at J, with 16 bases between the two ends. The CDR3 has 14 residues. Germline values: CDR1 SQVTM, CDR2 ANQGSEA. The CDR3 DNA reads as TGCAGCGCCACCCGTGGGGGGGCGAACACTGAAGCTTTCTTT. Translated, it gives CSATRGGANTEAFF.

This sequence joins TRBV18 and TRBJ2-3; a weak D match, TRBD2 (5 bases). Per the germline V gene, CDR1 is KGHSH and CDR2 is LQKENI. Trimming pared 2 bases from V and 0 bases from J, leaving 18 bases between. The CDR3 extends over 18 amino acids. The CDR3 DNA sequence: TGTGCCAGCTCACCAGACCTAGCAAAGATTCCTAGCACAGATACGCAGTATTTT. Protein sequence: CASSPDLAKIPSTDTQYF.

The rearrangement links TRBV6-2 or TRBV6-3 to TRBJ1-1; D is undetermined. The CDR3 consists of 15 residues. Germline loops: CDR1 MNHEY, CDR2 SVGEGT. Trimming shortened V by 0 bases and J by 1 base, and 9 bases separated the two germline ends. Written as DNA, the CDR3 is TGTGCCAGCAGTTACTCGCGGGGAGCGAACACTGAAGCTTTCTTT. It translates to CASSYSRGANTEAFF.

This clone was seen more than once but under ten times. The V call is TRBV19, the J call TRBJ1-6, with no clear D. V lost 4 bases, J lost 10 bases, and 14 bases lay in between. Germline CDR1 LNHDA, CDR2 SQIVND (reference sequence). The CDR3 contains 14 residues. The DNA for the CDR3 is TGTGCCAGTAGTACCAACCCACGAGGGTCACCCCTCCACTTT. This sequence encodes CASSTNPRGSPLHF.

This clone was picked up one time. The V call is TRBV5-1, the J call TRBJ2-1; a possible D gene is TRBD1 (7 bases). The germline gives CDR1 SGHRS, CDR2 YFSETQ. V lost 6 bases to trimming and J lost 5 bases, with 30 bases between them. The CDR3 loop spans 19 amino acids. The CDR3: CASTPRTPTGSLANNEQFF. For the CDR3, the DNA is TGCGCCAGCACCCCGCGGACCCCGACAGGGAGTCTAGCGAACAATGAGCAGTTCTTC.

The V and J genes are TRBV11-2 and TRBJ1-5; D is unresolved. CDR3 length: 13 amino acids. Germline V gene sequence: CDR1 SGHAT, CDR2 FQNNGV. Trimming pared 5 bases from V and 9 bases from J, leaving 14 bases between. The CDR3 loop is CASSLSGRTPQHF. DNA of the CDR3: TGTGCCAGCAGCCTGTCTGGGAGGACGCCCCAGCATTTT.